This T cell receptor beta chain was obtained from a study of OX40 agonist ivuxolimab in advanced cancers. Clones were sequenced by immunoSEQ multiplex PCR, and TCRdb holds only the in-frame ones, with some missing. The data show 50,000 to 70,000 clones, roughly 84% seen once. The V gene lost 10 bases and the J gene lost 3 bases, with 13 bases spanning the gap. CDR3 length equals 12 residues. The germline CDR1 and CDR2 sequences are ENHRY and SYGVKD. The chain recombines TRBV10-3 with TRBJ2-7, with D possibly matching TRBD2 (6 bases). The TCR sequence derives from an adult with an advanced solid tumor such as melanoma, head and neck, liver or kidney cancer. The material sequenced was CD4+ or CD8+ T cells sorted from blood, taken in a trial of the OX40 agonist ivuxolimab. CDR3 protein: CATAGRDYEQYF. Here the CDR3 DNA reads TGTGCCACCGCGGGACGCGACTACGAGCAGTACTTC.